Following are 25 T cell receptor beta chains from one sample sequenced in a study of T cells in Graves' hyperthyroidism and ophthalmopathy. It was RNA transcripts that yielded the amplified TCR beta CDR3 regions. First-round RT-PCR targeting the TCR CDR3 was performed with the HTBI primer set. One entry per CDR3 protein, called by TCRdb with MiXCR from the multiplex PCR reads. The sample contains 600,000 to 700,000 distinct CDR3 sequences, under 15% of which appear only once. The sample was blood. The source is a woman aged 35 to 49 with Graves' ophthalmopathy.

Many counts were recorded for this clonotype. The J gene is TRBJ2-7, the V gene TRBV7-2; TRBD2 aligns across 8 bases. Per germline, CDR1 SGHTA and CDR2 FQGNSA. V shed 2 bases, J shed 7 bases, and the junction held 16 bases outside the gene matches. The CDR3 contains 17 residues. The CDR3 nucleotides are TGTGCCAGCAGCTTACGCGCGGGAGGCTTCCATGCATCGGAGCAGTACTTC. It specifies CASSLRAGGFHASEQYF. The full variable domain, its missing parts supplied by reference TRBV7-2 and TRBJ2-7, is GAGVSQSPSNKVTEKGKDVELRCDPISGHTALYWYRQSLGQGLEFLIYFQGNSAPDKSGLPSDRFSAERTGGSVSTLTIQRTQQEDSAVYLCASSLRAGGFHASEQYFGPGTRLTVT.

This clonotype was counted ten times or more. This chain uses TRBV4-1 with TRBJ1-3; D uncertain. V was pared by 1 base and J by 0 bases, with 10 bases between. Germline values: CDR1 MGHRA, CDR2 YSYEKL. CDR3 size: 16 residues. The CDR3 coding sequence is TGCGCCAGCAGCCAAGGCGGGGTCTTCTCTGGAAACACCATATATTTT. It specifies CASSQGGVFSGNTIYF.

At least ten counts were recorded for this clonotype. The chain couples TRBV20-1 to TRBJ1-6; unclear D gene. The CDR3 has 15 amino acids. Germline CDR1 is DFQATT and CDR2 is SNEGSKA (reference sequence). Trimming stripped 6 bases from V and 9 bases from J, with 21 bases between. DNA of the CDR3: TGCAGTGCCCACGGCCTGATCTCCGTAATTTCACCCCTCCACTTT. It translates to CSAHGLISVISPLHF.

The chain uses TRBV28 and TRBJ1-6; D remains ambiguous. Trimming stripped 5 bases from V and 9 bases from J, with 17 bases between. The CDR3 loop spans 15 amino acids. CDR1 is MDHEN and CDR2 is SYDVKM in the germline V gene. The CDR3 sequence: CASSPRTPVVSPLHF. In DNA, the CDR3 is TGTGCCAGCAGTCCCCGGACCCCCGTGGTTTCACCCCTCCACTTT.

The chain employs TRBV4-3 and TRBJ2-2; D remains ambiguous. Germline CDR1 is LGHNA and CDR2 is YSLEER. The CDR3 spans 13 residues. The V gene lost 1 base and the J gene lost 6 bases, with 6 bases spanning the gap. The CDR3 DNA reads as TGCGCCAGCAGCCAAGGCCCCTCCGGGGAGCTGTTTTTT. It encodes CASSQGPSGELFF.

The table lists this clonotype with many counts. The chain combines TRBV20-1 with TRBJ1-5; tentatively, D is TRBD1 (5 bases). Per germline, CDR1 DFQATT and CDR2 SNEGSKA (reference sequence). The CDR3 runs 14 residues. V was shortened by 5 bases and J by 0 bases, with 11 bases between the two germline ends. CDR3 residues: CSAVGTDSNQPQHF. Here the CDR3 DNA reads TGCAGTGCTGTTGGGACGGATAGCAATCAGCCCCAGCATTTT.

This clonotype was recorded many times. The J gene is TRBJ1-2, the V gene TRBV5-1; 7 bases map to TRBD1. There are 14 residues in the CDR3. Germline CDR1 and CDR2: SGHRS and YFSETQ. V shed 0 bases, J shed 8 bases, and the junction held 7 bases outside the gene matches. The chain's CDR3 is CASSLVQGGGGYTF. Here the CDR3 DNA reads TGCGCCAGCAGCTTGGTTCAGGGGGGCGGAGGCTACACCTTC.

This rearrangement joins TRBV28 to TRBJ2-7, with TRBD2 matching 9 bases. This CDR3 is 15 amino acids long. V was pared by 4 bases and J by 4 bases, with 8 bases of the junction left unmatched. Germline V gene sequence: CDR1 MDHEN, CDR2 SYDVKM. The CDR3 reads CASSSLGSGSYEQYF. CDR3 DNA: TGTGCCAGCAGTTCCCTCGGTAGCGGGAGTTACGAGCAGTACTTC.

This CDR3 is CASREGMEYEQYF. The CDR3 DNA sequence: TGTGCCAGCAGAGAAGGTATGGAGTACGAGCAGTACTTC. This chain uses TRBV28 with TRBJ2-7; D not certain. This CDR3 is 13 amino acids long. The germline V gene encodes CDR1 MDHEN and CDR2 SYDVKM. V shed 6 bases and J shed 4 bases, with 13 bases lying between them.

This clonotype was recorded a few times. Mismatch with germline at one junction end may stem from a read error. CDR3 nucleotides: TGCAGTGCTAGAGATCTTATTGGCGGGGAGACCCAGCACTTC. Translation: CSARDLIGGETQHF. The gene calls are TRBV20-1 and TRBJ2-5; a possible D gene is TRBD2 (6 bases). Germline CDR1 is DFQATT and CDR2 is SNEGSKA (reference sequence). This CDR3 is built from 14 residues.

There are many counts of this clonotype. The rearrangement links TRBV6-5 to TRBJ1-1; D is unclear. Per germline, CDR1 MNHEY and CDR2 SVGAGI. V was pared by 5 bases and J by 1 base, with 11 bases between. The CDR3 is made up of 14 amino acids. This CDR3 reads CASSRLDQNTEAFF. DNA of the CDR3: TGTGCCAGCAGTCGGTTGGATCAGAACACTGAAGCTTTCTTT.

This clonotype was detected many times. The chain has TRBV6-1 and TRBJ2-7, with TRBD1 identical over 12 bases. Germline CDR1 reads MNHNS; CDR2 reads SASEGT. The CDR3 extends over 13 amino acids. CDR3 in amino acids: CATRGQGAYEQYF. CDR3 DNA: TGTGCTACGAGGGGACAGGGGGCTTACGAGCAGTACTTC.

There are many counts of this clonotype. This rearrangement joins TRBV12-3 or TRBV12-4 to TRBJ1-5; weak D call: TRBD1 (5 bases). V was cut by 6 bases and J by 1 base, with 13 bases left in between. The CDR3 is 15 amino acids. The CDR3 nucleotides are TGTGCCAGCAGCCCTGGGGGACTAAGCAATCAGCCCCAGCATTTT. This translates into CASSPGGLSNQPQHF.

The chain is built from TRBV12-3 or TRBV12-4 and TRBJ2-7, with TRBD1 as a possible D gene (6 bases). CDR3 length equals 14 residues. V lost 6 bases and J lost 6, with 18 bases in between. The CDR3 is CASSPLRGTGEQYF. The CDR3 bases are TGTGCCAGCAGCCCCCTAAGGGGGACGGGCGAGCAGTACTTC.

This clonotype has a count of ten or more. The rearrangement joins TRBV30 to TRBJ2-5; 7 nucleotides match TRBD2. Germline CDR1 reads GTSNPN; CDR2 reads SVGIG (reference sequence). The V and J ends lost 0 bases and 13 bases, in that order; junction bases with no gene match: 8. The CDR3 has 12 residues. CDR3 bases: TGTGCCTGGAGTGTATCCGAGGGACTACCGTACTTC. Its protein product is CAWSVSEGLPYF. Variable domain in full (rest from reference TRBV30 and TRBJ2-5): SQTIHQWPATLVQPVGSPLSLECTVEGTSNPNLYWYRQAAGRGLQLLFYSVGIGQISSEVPQNLSASRPQDRQFILSSKKLLLSDSGFYLCAWSVSEGLPYFGPGTRLLVL.

In its sample, this clonotype was seen many times. The chain employs TRBV6-2 or TRBV6-3 and TRBJ1-2; D is ambiguous. The CDR3 length is 13 residues. V lost 6 bases and J 8 bases, leaving 16 bases between the germline ends. CDR1 MNHEY and CDR2 SVGEGT come from the germline V gene. In DNA, the CDR3 is TGTGCCAGCAGCCACCGACCTATTGGAGGCTACACCTTC. This sequence encodes CASSHRPIGGYTF.

At least ten counts were recorded for this clonotype. The rearrangement links TRBV20-1 to TRBJ2-7; 13 positions agree with TRBD2. After removal of 0 bases from V and 6 bases from J, the junction contained 11 bases not matched to a gene. This CDR3 contains 17 residues. Germline V lookup: CDR1 DFQATT, CDR2 SNEGSKA (reference sequence). CDR3 bases: TGCAGTGCTAGAGACTGGACTAGCGGGAGTAGGGACAGCGAGCAGTACTTC. It specifies CSARDWTSGSRDSEQYF.

In this sample, this clonotype turned up many times. V and J are TRBV28 and TRBJ1-2; TRBD1 matches 8 bases. V was clipped by 3 bases and J by 7 bases; unmatched bases: 4. Germline CDR1 is MDHEN and CDR2 is SYDVKM. CDR3 length: 13 residues. The CDR3 here is CASSFQGAGGYTF. The DNA for the CDR3 is TGTGCCAGCAGTTTTCAGGGGGCGGGTGGCTACACCTTC.

This chain connects TRBV11-2 to TRBJ2-2, with 9 nucleotides matching TRBD2. V shed 1 base, J shed 7 bases, and the junction held 16 bases outside the gene matches. Germline CDR1 is SGHAT and CDR2 is FQNNGV. The CDR3 is 19 amino acids. In DNA form, the CDR3 reads TGTGCCAGCAGCTTAGGGAGTCTAGCGGGACGTGGGGGTCTCGGGGAGCTGTTTTTT. Translated: CASSLGSLAGRGGLGELFF. Full variable domain (missing parts from reference TRBV11-2 and TRBJ2-2): EAGVAQSPRYKIIEKRQSVAFWCNPISGHATLYWYQQILGQGPKLLIQFQNNGVVDDSQLPKDRFSAERLKGVDSTLKIQPAKLEDSAVYLCASSLGSLAGRGGLGELFFGEGSRLTVL.

There are many counts of this clonotype. The rearrangement links TRBV28 to TRBJ1-1, with D possibly TRBD1 on 6 matching bases. Germline loops: CDR1 MDHEN, CDR2 SYDVKM. The CDR3 sequence is 15 residues long. As DNA, the CDR3 is TGTTACCACAGGACAGCTCAGGGGAAGAACACTGAAGCTTTCTTT. Translating gives CYHRTAQGKNTEAFF.

The chain has TRBV3-1 and TRBJ1-1; D gene unclear. In germline, CDR1 is LGHDT, CDR2 YNNKEL (reference sequence). The CDR3 spans 15 residues. Trimming shortened V by 4 bases and J by 7 bases, and 19 bases separated the two germline ends. For the CDR3, the DNA is TGTGCCAGCAGCCCCTGGCCACTTTCGATTAGTGAAGCTTTCTTT. Protein: CASSPWPLSISEAFF. Together with reference TRBV3-1 and TRBJ1-1, the CDR3 gives the full variable domain: DTAVSQTPKYLVTQMGNDKSIKCEQNLGHDTMYWYKQDSKKFLKIMFSYNNKELIINETVPNRFSPKSPDKAHLNLHINSLELGDSAVYFCASSPWPLSISEAFFGQGTRLTVV.

Only a few counts were recorded for this clonotype. This chain uses TRBV6-1 with TRBJ2-1; D uncertain. This CDR3 is 14 amino acids long. The germline V and J ends were trimmed by 4 bases and 5 bases, with 12 bases remaining between them. The germline CDR1 and CDR2 sequences are MNHNS and SASEGT. The CDR3 DNA reads as TGTGCCAGCAGTGTGGACCTCTATAACAATGAGCAGTTCTTC. Amino acid sequence: CASSVDLYNNEQFF.

This clonotype was counted many times. This chain joins TRBV2 and TRBJ1-5, with no clear D. CDR3 length: 14 amino acids. V was trimmed by 7 bases and J by 4 bases, leaving 14 bases between them. Germline assignment: CDR1 SNHLY and CDR2 FYNNEI. CDR3 sequence reads: CASKREYQNQPQHF. The CDR3 DNA follows: TGTGCCAGCAAGAGGGAGTATCAAAATCAGCCCCAGCATTTT. The full variable domain, with the rest looked up from reference TRBV2 and TRBJ1-5, is EPEVTQTPSHQVTQMGQEVILRCVPISNHLYFYWYRQILGQKVEFLVSFYNNEISEKSEIFDDQFSVERPDGSNFTLKIRSTKLEDSAMYFCASKREYQNQPQHFGDGTRLSIL.

This clonotype has just a few counts. This chain connects TRBV7-3 to TRBJ2-7, with a weak D call TRBD1 (6 bases). V was shortened by 3 bases and J by 5 bases, with 11 bases between the two germline ends. The CDR3 consists of 13 residues. Germline-derived CDR1 and CDR2 are SGHTA and FQGTGA. The CDR3 sequence: CASSLTQGHEQYF. The DNA for the CDR3 is TGTGCCAGCAGCTTGACACAGGGCCACGAGCAGTACTTC.

This chain links TRBV19 with TRBJ1-2, with 9 positions matching TRBD1. With 4 bases clipped from V and 3 bases from J, the junction kept 6 bases outside the gene matches. CDR1 is LNHDA and CDR2 is SQIVND in the germline V gene (reference sequence). The CDR3 runs to 15 residues. The CDR3 is CASSTSQGAHYGYTF. CDR3 DNA sequence: TGTGCCAGTAGTACATCACAGGGGGCACACTATGGCTACACCTTC.